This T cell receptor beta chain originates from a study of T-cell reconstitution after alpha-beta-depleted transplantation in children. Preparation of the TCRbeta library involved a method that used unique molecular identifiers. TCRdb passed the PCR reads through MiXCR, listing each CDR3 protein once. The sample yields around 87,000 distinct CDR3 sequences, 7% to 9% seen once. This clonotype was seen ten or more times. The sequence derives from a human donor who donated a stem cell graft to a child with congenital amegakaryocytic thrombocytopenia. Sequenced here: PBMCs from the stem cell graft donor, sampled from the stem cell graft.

The DNA for the CDR3 is TGTGCCAGCAGTGGCAACAGATTCGGGGGCAAAAACATTCAGTACTTC. It specifies CASSGNRFGGKNIQYF. V and J are TRBV25-1 and TRBJ2-4; tentative D call: TRBD2 (6 bases). Germline V gene sequence: CDR1 MGHDK, CDR2 SYGVNS. V lost 4 bases and J lost 3, with 16 bases in between. This CDR3 comprises 16 residues.